This TCR beta chain came from a study of T cells in Graves' hyperthyroidism and ophthalmopathy. This clonotype has a handful of counts. Amplified TCR beta CDR3 regions derived from RNA transcripts. TCR CDR3 regions were first amplified by RT-PCR with HTBI primers. TCRdb used MiXCR to reprocess the multiplex PCR reads, holding one entry per CDR3 protein. The table has about 500,000 distinct CDR3 sequences, 15% to 20% seen once. There are 18 residues in the CDR3. With 0 bases clipped from V and 9 bases from J, the junction kept 16 bases outside the gene matches. Germline V gene lookup returns CDR1 LGHDT and CDR2 YNNKEL (reference sequence). Patients were excluded because of uncontrolled infection, other autoimmune disease, pregnancy or lactation.

This TCR was sampled from a woman between 25 and 40 years old with Graves' ophthalmopathy. The chain uses TRBV3-1 and TRBJ2-1, with TRBD2 matching 8 bases. The material sequenced was blood. CDR3 sequence reads: CASSQDLGRLSGSFEQFF. CDR3 coding DNA: TGTGCCAGCAGCCAAGATCTTGGGAGACTGAGCGGGAGTTTTGAGCAGTTCTTC.